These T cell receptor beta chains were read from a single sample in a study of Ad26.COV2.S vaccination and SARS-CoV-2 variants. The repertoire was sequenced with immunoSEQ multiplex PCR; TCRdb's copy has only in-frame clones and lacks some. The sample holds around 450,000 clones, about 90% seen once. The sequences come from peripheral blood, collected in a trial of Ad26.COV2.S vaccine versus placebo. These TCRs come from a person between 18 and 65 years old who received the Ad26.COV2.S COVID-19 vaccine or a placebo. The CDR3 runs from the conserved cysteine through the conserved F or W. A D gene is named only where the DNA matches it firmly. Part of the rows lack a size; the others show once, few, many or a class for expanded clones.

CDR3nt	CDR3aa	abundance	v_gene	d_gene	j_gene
TGTGCCAGCATCCCGAGGGGGGTCCAGTACTTC	CASIPRGVQYF	.	TRBV28	.	TRBJ2-5
TGTGCCAGCAGCTTGGGAGGGACAGGGTTGGATGAAAAACTGTTTTTT	CASSLGGTGLDEKLFF	.	TRBV5-4	TRBD1	TRBJ1-4
TGTGCCAGTAGTTATGGAAAGCTTAACTATGGCTACACCTTC	CASSYGKLNYGYTF	.	TRBV19	.	TRBJ1-2
TGTGCCAGCAGCCATGGTGACAGTCAAGAGACCCAGTACTTC	CASSHGDSQETQYF	.	TRBV5-4	.	TRBJ2-5
TGTGCCAGCAGCGCCCGTCTCTCACCCCTCCACTTT	CASSARLSPLHF	.	TRBV7-9	.	TRBJ1-6
TGTGCCAGCAGCTTTAGGACTAGCGGGTCCCAAGAGACCCAGTACTTC	CASSFRTSGSQETQYF	.	TRBV7-6	TRBD2	TRBJ2-5
TGTGCCTGGTCCAGGGATAGCTCCTACAATGAGCAGTTCTTC	CAWSRDSSYNEQFF	.	TRBV30	.	TRBJ2-1
TGTGCCAGCAGGTCTGTCTACGAGCAGTACTTC	CASRSVYEQYF	.	TRBV28	.	TRBJ2-7
TGTGCCAGCAGCCCTCTGTACGAGCAGTACTTC	CASSPLYEQYF	.	TRBV11-2	.	TRBJ2-7
TGTGCCAGTAGTGTGGCCAGGAGGGGGACAGATACGCAGTATTTT	CASSVARRGTDTQYF	.	TRBV19	.	TRBJ2-3
TGTGCCAGCAGCCCAGAATCGGGACAGGGATTCTTGTACGAGCAGTACTTC	CASSPESGQGFLYEQYF	.	TRBV7-9	TRBD1	TRBJ2-7
TGTGCCTGGAGTGTACGGAATGAAAAACTGTTTTTT	CAWSVRNEKLFF	few	TRBV30	.	TRBJ1-4
TGTGCCAGCAGCGCCGAGGGCGGGCCGGGCACAGATACGCAGTATTTT	CASSAEGGPGTDTQYF	once	TRBV9	.	TRBJ2-3
TGCAGCGTTCGGGACCTAGCCAAAAACATTCAGTACTTC	CSVRDLAKNIQYF	.	TRBV29-1	.	TRBJ2-4
TGTGCCAGCATTCGAAGGGGGCGATATCAGCCCCAGCATTTT	CASIRRGRYQPQHF	.	TRBV28	TRBD1	TRBJ1-5
TGTGCCAGCAGCGTAGCTGGGCGCACCGGGGAGCTGTTTTTT	CASSVAGRTGELFF	.	TRBV9	.	TRBJ2-2
TGCAGCGTCGGGACAGGGGGCACAGATACGCAGTATTTT	CSVGTGGTDTQYF	.	TRBV29-1	TRBD1	TRBJ2-3
TGTGCCAGCAGCACGGGACTAGCGGGGCGCTACGAGCAGTACTTC	CASSTGLAGRYEQYF	once	TRBV7-2	TRBD2	TRBJ2-7
TGTGCCAGCAGGAGGTCTAGCGGGAGTCGGAATGAGCAGTTCTTC	CASRRSSGSRNEQFF	.	TRBV6-5	TRBD2	TRBJ2-1
TGTGCCAGCAGCCAAAAGCGCCCCATGATAGGGGAGACCCAGTACTTC	CASSQKRPMIGETQYF	.	TRBV3-1/TRBV3-2	.	TRBJ2-5
TGCGCCAGCAGCTTGGGAGGGGGCGCGGATAACATTCAGTACTTC	CASSLGGGADNIQYF	.	TRBV5-1	TRBD1	TRBJ2-4
TGCAGCGTTGAGAGCGGGCTCTCCTACGAGCAGTACTTC	CSVESGLSYEQYF	.	TRBV29-1	.	TRBJ2-7
TGTGCCAGCAGTTACGGAGGAGGGGCCGGGGGGAACATTCAGTACTTC	CASSYGGGAGGNIQYF	.	TRBV6-5	TRBD2	TRBJ2-4
TGTGCCAGCCGAGAGTATCGACATGCTGGCTACACCTTC	CASREYRHAGYTF	.	TRBV6-5	.	TRBJ1-2
TGTGCCATCAGTGAGTCTGGGGAAACGAACACCGGGGAGCTGTTTTTT	CAISESGETNTGELFF	.	TRBV10-3	.	TRBJ2-2
TGTGCCAGCAGCTTAGCATACCGCGACAATGAGCAGTTCTTC	CASSLAYRDNEQFF	.	TRBV7-9	.	TRBJ2-1
TGCGCCAGCAGTTCCGGAAACACCATATATTTT	CASSSGNTIYF	.	TRBV5-1	.	TRBJ1-3
TGTGCCAGCAGCTCCCTGACGCGGGCCGGTTTGGGTGAGCAGTTCTTC	CASSSLTRAGLGEQFF	.	TRBV7-3	.	TRBJ2-1
TGCGCCAGCAGCTCTGGGGGAGGGCAGAGTTCACCCCTCCACTTT	CASSSGGGQSSPLHF	.	TRBV5-1	.	TRBJ1-6
TGTGCCAGCAGTTATTTGAGGACTAGCGCCGATACGCAGTATTTT	CASSYLRTSADTQYF	.	TRBV6-2/TRBV6-3	TRBD2	TRBJ2-3
TGTGCCAGCAGTTACTCGGTAGCGGGGGCAAGGCAAGAGACCCAGTACTTC	CASSYSVAGARQETQYF	.	TRBV6-2/TRBV6-3	TRBD2	TRBJ2-5
TGTGCCATCAGTGATGGGACTAGAATCATCAATGAGCAGTTCTTC	CAISDGTRIINEQFF	.	TRBV10-3	TRBD2	TRBJ2-1
TGTGCCAGCAGTTCGCCCCCCGGGACTAGCGGGAGCTCCTACGAGCAGTACTTC	CASSSPPGTSGSSYEQYF	.	TRBV28	TRBD2	TRBJ2-7
TGTGCCATCAGTGGGACAGGGGAAACAGATACGCAGTATTTT	CAISGTGETDTQYF	.	TRBV10-3	TRBD1	TRBJ2-3
TGTGCCAGCAGCCCGGGACAGGGTGGGGAAAAACTGTTTTTT	CASSPGQGGEKLFF	.	TRBV7-9	TRBD1	TRBJ1-4
TGTGCCAGCAGACTGGGACATGGCTCCTATAATTCACCCCTCCACTTT	CASRLGHGSYNSPLHF	few	TRBV28	.	TRBJ1-6
TGTGCCAGCAGCTTGGACGGGAGGGCCGCCGAGCAGTACTTC	CASSLDGRAAEQYF	.	TRBV5-6	TRBD2	TRBJ2-7
TGTGCCTGGAGTGTACCAGCTCCTGAAGCTTTCTTT	CAWSVPAPEAFF	.	TRBV30	.	TRBJ1-1
TGTGCCAGCAGCTTAGCCAGTGCTAGCACAGATACGCAGTATTTT	CASSLASASTDTQYF	once	TRBV7-9	.	TRBJ2-3
TGCAGTGCTAGTGACTGGGCACGGTCCTACAATGAGCAGTTCTTC	CSASDWARSYNEQFF	.	TRBV20-1	.	TRBJ2-1
TGTGCCAGCAGCCGATCGACAGCCTCTTACGAGCAGTACTTC	CASSRSTASYEQYF	once	TRBV7-8	.	TRBJ2-7
TGTGCCAGCAGGAAAGGGACTAGCGGGAGCGATGAGCAGTTCTTC	CASRKGTSGSDEQFF	.	TRBV11-3	TRBD2	TRBJ2-1
TGTGCCAGCAGTGACCCTCAGGTCATGGTGACAGATGGGGCCAACGTCCTGACTTTC	CASSDPQVMVTDGANVLTF	few	TRBV6-4	.	TRBJ2-6
TGTGCCAGCAGACTGGGACTACTCTACGAGCAGTACTTC	CASRLGLLYEQYF	.	TRBV12-3/TRBV12-4	TRBD2	TRBJ2-7
TGTGCCAGCAGTTCCCCAGTGGGGAGCTCTGGAAACACCATATATTTT	CASSSPVGSSGNTIYF	.	TRBV6-5	.	TRBJ1-3
TGCAGCGTTGAGGCAGCCCAAGAGACCCAGTACTTC	CSVEAAQETQYF	.	TRBV29-1	.	TRBJ2-5
TGTGCCAGCAGCCCGGGACTAGCGGGAGAGGACAGCACAGATACGCAGTATTTT	CASSPGLAGEDSTDTQYF	.	TRBV7-9	TRBD2	TRBJ2-3